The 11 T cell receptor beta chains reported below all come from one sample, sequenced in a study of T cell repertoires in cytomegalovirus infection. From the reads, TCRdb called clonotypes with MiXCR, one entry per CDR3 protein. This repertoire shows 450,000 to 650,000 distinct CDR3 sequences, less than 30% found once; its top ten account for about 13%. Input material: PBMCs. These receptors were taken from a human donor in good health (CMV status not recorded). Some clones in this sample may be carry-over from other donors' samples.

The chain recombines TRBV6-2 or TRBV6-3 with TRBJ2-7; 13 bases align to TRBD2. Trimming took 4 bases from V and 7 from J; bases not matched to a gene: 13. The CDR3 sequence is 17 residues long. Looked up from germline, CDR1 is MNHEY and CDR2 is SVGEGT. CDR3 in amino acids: CASSSNWTSGRPWEQYV. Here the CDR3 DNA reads TGTGCCAGCAGTTCAAATTGGACTAGCGGGAGACCTTGGGAGCAGTACGTC.

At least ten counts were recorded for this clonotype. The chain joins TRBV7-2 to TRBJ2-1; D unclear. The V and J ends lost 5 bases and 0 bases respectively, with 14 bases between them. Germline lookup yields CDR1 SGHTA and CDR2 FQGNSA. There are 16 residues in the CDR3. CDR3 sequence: CASSPKPPPSYNEQFF. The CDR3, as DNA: TGTGCCAGCAGCCCCAAGCCCCCGCCCTCCTACAATGAGCAGTTCTTC.

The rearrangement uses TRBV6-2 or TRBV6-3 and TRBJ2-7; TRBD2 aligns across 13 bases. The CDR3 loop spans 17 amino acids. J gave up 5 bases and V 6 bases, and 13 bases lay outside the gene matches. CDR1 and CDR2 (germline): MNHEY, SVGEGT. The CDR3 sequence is CASSPHAGLAGVHEQYV. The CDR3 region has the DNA TGTGCCAGCAGCCCCCACGCTGGACTAGCGGGAGTCCACGAGCAGTACGTC.

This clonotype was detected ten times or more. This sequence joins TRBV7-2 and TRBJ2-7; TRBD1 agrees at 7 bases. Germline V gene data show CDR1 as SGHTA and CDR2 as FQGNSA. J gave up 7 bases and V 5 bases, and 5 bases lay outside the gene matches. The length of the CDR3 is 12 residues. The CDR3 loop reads CASSDRVREQYV. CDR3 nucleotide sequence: TGTGCCAGCAGCGACAGGGTGCGAGAGCAGTACGTC.

In DNA, the CDR3 is TGTGCCAGCAGTGAAGGACTACCTGAAAAACTGTTTTTT. Translating gives CASSEGLPEKLFF. The chain has TRBV25-1 and TRBJ1-4; D not resolved. Trimming pared 2 bases from V and 7 bases from J, leaving 8 bases between. Germline values: CDR1 MGHDK, CDR2 SYGVNS. There are 13 residues in the CDR3.

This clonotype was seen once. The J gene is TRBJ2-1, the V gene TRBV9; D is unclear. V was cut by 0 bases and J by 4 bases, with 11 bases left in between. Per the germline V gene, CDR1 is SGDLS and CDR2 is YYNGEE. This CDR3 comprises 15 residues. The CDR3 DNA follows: TGTGCCAGCAGCGTAGAGGAGACCGAATACAATGAGCAGTTCTTC. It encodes CASSVEETEYNEQFF.

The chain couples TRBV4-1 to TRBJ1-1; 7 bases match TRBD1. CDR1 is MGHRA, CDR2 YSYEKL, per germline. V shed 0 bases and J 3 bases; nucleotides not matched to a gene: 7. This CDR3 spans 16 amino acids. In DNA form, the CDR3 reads TGCGCCAGCAGCCAAGATATGAACAGGGGCGACACTGAAGCTTTCTTT. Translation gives CASSQDMNRGDTEAFF.

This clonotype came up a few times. The CDR3 protein is CASSYLGRETQYF. The CDR3 bases are TGTGCCAGCAGTTACTTGGGGCGGGAGACCCAGTACTTC. The rearrangement links TRBV6-2 or TRBV6-3 to TRBJ2-5; perhaps TRBD1 as D (5 bases). The CDR3 has 13 amino acids. CDR1 and CDR2 (germline): MNHEY, SVGEGT. Trimming removed 1 base at V and 5 bases at J, with 8 bases between.

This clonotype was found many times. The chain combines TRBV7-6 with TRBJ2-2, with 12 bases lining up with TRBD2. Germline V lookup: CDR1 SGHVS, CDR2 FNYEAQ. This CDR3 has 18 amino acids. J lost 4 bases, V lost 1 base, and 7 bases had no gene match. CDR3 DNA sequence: TGTGCCAGCAGCTTAGGACTCACTAGCGGGAGGATCACCGGGGAGCTGTTTTTT. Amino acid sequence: CASSLGLTSGRITGELFF. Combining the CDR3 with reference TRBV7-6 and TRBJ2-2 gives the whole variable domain GAGVSQSPRYKVTKRGQDVALRCDPISGHVSLYWYRQALGQGPEFLTYFNYEAQQDKSGLPNDRFSAERPEGSISTLTIQRTEQRDSAMYRCASSLGLTSGRITGELFFGEGSRLTVL.

CDR3 sequence (DNA): TGTGCCAGCAGCTTCGGGCGAAGCTCCTACAATGAGCAGTTCTTC. It specifies CASSFGRSSYNEQFF. V is TRBV7-9 and J is TRBJ2-1; D gene ambiguous. With 3 bases removed from V and 0 bases from J, the gap between germline ends came to 9 bases. Germline-derived CDR1 and CDR2 are SEHNR and FQNEAQ (reference sequence). CDR3 length: 15 residues.

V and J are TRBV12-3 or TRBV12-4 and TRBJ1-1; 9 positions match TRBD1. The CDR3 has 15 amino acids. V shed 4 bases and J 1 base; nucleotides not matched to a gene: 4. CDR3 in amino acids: CASSSRQGGNTEAFF. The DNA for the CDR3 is TGTGCCAGCAGTTCCCGACAGGGGGGGAACACTGAAGCTTTCTTT.